Reported below is one TCR beta chain. Its antigen is undetermined. The sample is drawn from a study of shared clonotypes between healthy human individuals. General study results and limits: Across subsets, estimated richness was generally greater for naive than for memory populations.

Naive CD8 cells, CD45RO-negative and positively selected for CCR7, excluded terminally differentiated effector memory CD45RA+ cells. The CDR3 consists of 18 residues. Germline V lookup: CDR1 SQVTM, CDR2 ANQGSEA. J was trimmed by 0 bases and V by 0 bases; bases with no gene match: 9. Deep was the level used in running the assay. Sequenced by immunoSEQ multiplex PCR; TCRdb stores in-frame clones only, minus some. The table includes around 640,000 clones, about 96% detected once. The receptor was isolated from a woman in her thirties in good health. V gene TRBV29-1 combines with J gene TRBJ2-3, with 10 positions matching TRBD2. The sample taken for sequencing was naive CD8+ T cells sorted from blood. The CDR3 protein is CSVEDGGTSVRSTDTQYF. The DNA of the CDR3 is TGCAGCGTTGAAGATGGGGGGACTAGCGTCAGAAGCACAGATACGCAGTATTTT.